This T cell receptor beta chain was identified during a study of blood T cell repertoires in COVID-19. The overall study: The study drew acute and convalescent COVID-19 samples from the United States, Italy and Spain.

As handled by the study authors: Amplifying reference gene primers gave estimates of nucleated cell counts. TCRdb keeps only in-frame clones here, not all; method: immunoSEQ multiplex PCR. The V and J calls and clone size are taken from that table; D and trimming were inferred from the DNA. This sample has about 210,000 clones, with around 88% found just once. Those enrolled, adults aged about 18 to 89 years, came from 20 to 25 US areas. The receptor's source is a woman aged 40 to 50 with acute COVID-19. Sequenced sample: PBMCs or T cells enriched from blood (not recorded which).

The CDR3, as DNA: TGTGCCAGCAGACAGGTTGCCCCTGCGTTCTTC. Its protein product is CASRQVAPAFF. The chain uses TRBV12-3 or TRBV12-4 and TRBJ2-1; a possible D gene is TRBD1 (5 bases). V was trimmed by 6 bases and J by 15 bases, leaving 15 bases between them. The CDR3 runs 11 residues.